The 22 T cell receptor beta chains in this list originate from one sample, sequenced in a study of T cells in localized non-small cell lung cancer. Profiled with immunoSEQ multiplex PCR; TCRdb holds only in-frame clones, not every one. The top ten hold almost 8% of the sample, which has roughly 40,000 clones, roughly 80% seen once. The material sequenced was PBMCs, taken before any cancer treatment. These receptors were obtained from a man between 40 and 69 years old with stage II lung adenocarcinoma.

The chain carries TRBV5-1 and TRBJ2-3, with a possible D match to TRBD1 (5 bases). Germline V gene sequence: CDR1 SGHRS, CDR2 YFSETQ. This CDR3 has 16 amino acids. The ends were cut back, 0 bases at V and 3 bases at J, with 14 bases in the middle. The CDR3 DNA is TGCGCCAGCAGCTTGGGACAGATTGGGGTTACAGATACGCAGTATTTT. Amino acids: CASSLGQIGVTDTQYF.

The V and J genes are TRBV30 and TRBJ1-2; 8 bases fit TRBD1. The length of the CDR3 is 12 residues. V shed 2 bases and J 5 bases; nucleotides not matched to a gene: 1. The V gene's germline CDR1 is GTSNPN and CDR2 SVGIG (reference sequence). The DNA of the CDR3 is TGTGCCTGGAGTACAGGGGGTTATGGCTACACCTTC. Translating gives CAWSTGGYGYTF.

The gene calls are TRBV7-2 and TRBJ2-2; possibly TRBD2 for D (6 bases). The V end was cut by 4 bases, the J end by 1 base, with 13 bases between. The germline gives CDR1 SGHTA, CDR2 FQGNSA. The CDR3 spans 16 residues. The CDR3 DNA reads TGTGCCAGCAGCTCAGGTCGGGGGAGGAACACCGGGGAGCTGTTTTTT. Its translation is CASSSGRGRNTGELFF.

This chain joins TRBV6-5 and TRBJ1-2, with TRBD1 as a possible D gene (6 bases). V was trimmed by 7 bases and J by 8 bases, leaving 11 bases between them. The CDR3 consists of 11 residues. The germline V gene encodes CDR1 MNHEY and CDR2 SVGAGI. CDR3 region: CASTLGGGYTF. The CDR3 DNA is TGTGCCAGCACTTTGGGGGGCGGCTACACCTTC.

This clone was counted a single time. The gene calls are TRBV9 and TRBJ2-3, with TRBD2 matching 11 bases. The CDR3 is made up of 15 amino acids. V lost 3 bases and J lost 2; bases outside the gene matches: 2. Germline values: CDR1 SGDLS, CDR2 YYNGEE. The CDR3 spells CASSASGRPTDTQYF. CDR3 bases: TGTGCCAGCAGCGCTAGCGGGAGGCCCACAGATACGCAGTATTTT.

The chain combines TRBV7-2 with TRBJ2-1; tentatively, D is TRBD1 (5 bases). Germline loops: CDR1 SGHTA, CDR2 FQGNSA. The CDR3 has 13 residues. The ends were cut back, 3 bases at V and 10 bases at J, with 13 bases in the middle. The DNA for the CDR3 is TGTGCCAGCAGCTTCCAGGGTCGTTTGGAGCAGTTCTTC. It encodes CASSFQGRLEQFF.

The DNA of the CDR3 is TGTGCCACCCGGTCCTCCCTAGGGGATACGCAGTATTTT. Translation: CATRSSLGDTQYF. The V and J genes are TRBV15 and TRBJ2-3; D is uncertain. This CDR3 comprises 13 residues. The germline V and J ends were trimmed by 8 bases and 6 bases, with 15 bases remaining between them. CDR1 LNHNV and CDR2 YYDKDF come from the germline V gene (reference sequence).

The chain uses TRBV7-6 and TRBJ1-4; D ambiguous. Trimming removed 5 bases at V and 3 bases at J, with 7 bases between. Germline V gene data show CDR1 as SGHVS and CDR2 as FNYEAQ. The CDR3 has 13 amino acids. The CDR3 protein is CASSRQANEKLFF. The CDR3 DNA sequence: TGTGCCAGCAGCCGGCAGGCTAATGAAAAACTGTTTTTT.

V usage is TRBV2 and J usage is TRBJ2-1; maybe TRBD1 (5 bases). The CDR3 extends over 15 amino acids. In germline, CDR1 is SNHLY, CDR2 FYNNEI. V lost 6 bases, J lost 10 bases, and 22 bases lay in between. The CDR3 DNA is TGTGCCAGCAGCCCCCCGGGTTCTGGGGCCAGGGAGCAGTTCTTC. Its translation is CASSPPGSGAREQFF.

The chain uses TRBV19 and TRBJ2-2, with D possibly called TRBD1 or TRBD2 (6 bases each). V lost 6 bases to trimming and J lost 2 bases, with 13 bases between them. CDR3 length: 15 amino acids. In germline, CDR1 is LNHDA, CDR2 SQIVND (reference sequence). CDR3: CASSPEGGNTGELFF. In DNA form, the CDR3 reads TGTGCCAGTAGCCCTGAGGGGGGAAACACCGGGGAGCTGTTTTTT.

The chain couples TRBV5-4 to TRBJ2-7; the D gene is possibly TRBD1 (6 bases). The CDR3 totals 14 residues. Deletions cut 0 bases from V and 7 bases from J, with 14 bases between. The germline gives CDR1 SGHNT, CDR2 YYREEE (reference sequence). The CDR3 loop reads CASSLVGGSGEQYF. The CDR3 nucleotides read TGTGCCAGCAGCTTGGTTGGGGGCTCGGGAGAGCAGTACTTC.

V gene TRBV7-8 combines with J gene TRBJ2-3, with 8 nucleotides matching TRBD1. CDR1 and CDR2 from the germline V gene are SGHVS and FQNEAQ. The CDR3 totals 14 residues. V trimming: 5 bases; J trimming: 3 bases; junction bases outside the gene matches: 4. The chain's CDR3 is CASSIRQGTDTQYF. In DNA, the CDR3 is TGTGCCAGCAGCATCCGACAGGGGACAGATACGCAGTATTTT.

The genes are TRBV5-1 and TRBJ1-1; D remains unclear. The ends were cut back, 4 bases at V and 1 base at J, with 11 bases in the middle. The CDR3 has 14 amino acids. The germline V gene encodes CDR1 SGHRS and CDR2 YFSETQ. In DNA form, the CDR3 reads TGCGCCAGCAGCCGGACTGTCCCGAACACTGAAGCTTTCTTT. It codes for CASSRTVPNTEAFF.

CDR3 bases: TGTGCCAGCTCACCACCGGAAGGGTCGGGACCTGGAAACACCATATATTTT. Amino acids: CASSPPEGSGPGNTIYF. The chain joins TRBV18 to TRBJ1-3, with D maybe TRBD1 (5 bases). The CDR3 spans 17 residues. CDR1 is KGHSH, CDR2 LQKENI, per germline. Trimming took 0 bases from V and 2 from J, leaving 14 bases between them.

This rearrangement joins TRBV30 to TRBJ1-2, with 10 positions matching TRBD1. Looked up from germline, CDR1 is GTSNPN and CDR2 is SVGIG (reference sequence). The CDR3 contains 15 residues. J was trimmed by 2 bases and V by 1 base; bases with no gene match: 4. CDR3 protein: CAWSARGQGNYGYTF. The CDR3, as DNA: TGTGCCTGGAGTGCTCGGGGACAGGGGAACTATGGCTACACCTTC.

The gene calls are TRBV29-1 and TRBJ2-7, with D maybe TRBD1 (5 bases). Germline values: CDR1 SQVTM, CDR2 ANQGSEA. V lost 1 base and J 0 bases, leaving 7 bases between the germline ends. The CDR3 consists of 13 residues. The CDR3 DNA sequence: TGCAGCGTTGAAGCAGGGTCCTCCTACGAGCAGTACTTC. Amino acid sequence: CSVEAGSSYEQYF.

This clone was seen only once. This chain links TRBV5-1 with TRBJ1-1; TRBD1 matches at 7 bases. V was clipped by 4 bases and J by 3 bases; unmatched bases: 3. CDR1 and CDR2 from the germline V gene are SGHRS and YFSETQ. This CDR3 has 13 amino acids. The CDR3 region is CASSQTGDTEAFF. In nucleotides, the CDR3 is TGCGCCAGCAGCCAAACAGGGGACACTGAAGCTTTCTTT.

CDR3 sequence (DNA): TGTGCCACCAGGCCGGACGGAGCTCCTGGGGCCAACGTCCTGACTTTC. Amino acid sequence: CATRPDGAPGANVLTF. V usage is TRBV15 and J usage is TRBJ2-6; no clear D. The CDR3 has 16 residues. V was shortened by 6 bases and J by 2 bases, with 14 bases between the two germline ends. Germline V lookup: CDR1 LNHNV, CDR2 YYDKDF (reference sequence).

V gene TRBV28 combines with J gene TRBJ1-5, with D possibly TRBD1 on 5 matching bases. Trimming took 3 bases from V and 7 from J, leaving 13 bases between them. There are 14 residues in the CDR3. Germline V gene data show CDR1 as MDHEN and CDR2 as SYDVKM. The CDR3 spells CASSFLSRDQPQHF. In DNA, the CDR3 is TGTGCCAGCAGTTTTCTTTCTAGGGACCAGCCCCAGCATTTT.

The chain combines TRBV18 with TRBJ1-5; no clear D gene. CDR1 and CDR2 from the germline V gene are KGHSH and LQKENI. The CDR3 extends over 13 amino acids. Trimming took off 6 bases at V and 7 bases at J, with 13 bases between the two ends. CDR3 coding DNA: TGTGCCAGCTCCCTGGACGAGAGACAGCCCCAGCATTTT. Its translation: CASSLDERQPQHF.

The chain couples TRBV5-5 to TRBJ2-1, with 9 bases lining up with TRBD1. The V segment lost 4 bases and the J segment 3 bases; nucleotides outside the gene matches: 5. Germline V lookup: CDR1 SGHKS, CDR2 YYEKEE (reference sequence). This CDR3 region has 15 residues. CDR3 bases: TGTGCCAGCAGCCTCCGGGACAGGGTCTACAATGAGCAGTTCTTC. It specifies CASSLRDRVYNEQFF.

The gene calls are TRBV5-1 and TRBJ2-7; TRBD1 aligns across 7 bases. J lost 3 bases, V lost 4 bases, and 1 base had no gene match. This CDR3 has 12 amino acids. Germline V lookup: CDR1 SGHRS, CDR2 YFSETQ. The CDR3 spells CASSGDSYEQYF. The CDR3 DNA follows: TGCGCCAGCAGCGGGGACAGCTACGAGCAGTACTTC.